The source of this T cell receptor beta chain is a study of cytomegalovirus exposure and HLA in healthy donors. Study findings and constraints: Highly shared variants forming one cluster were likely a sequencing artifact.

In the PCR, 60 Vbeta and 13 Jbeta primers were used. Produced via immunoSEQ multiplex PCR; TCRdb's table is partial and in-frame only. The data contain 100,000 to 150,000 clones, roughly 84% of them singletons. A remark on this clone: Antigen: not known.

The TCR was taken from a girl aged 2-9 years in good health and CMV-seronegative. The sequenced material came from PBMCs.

The CDR3 sequence is CASMPTGGTEAFF. CDR3 in DNA: TGTGCCAGCATGCCTACAGGGGGCACTGAAGCTTTCTTT. V gene TRBV28 combines with J gene TRBJ1-1, with 8 bases matching TRBD1. Germline assignment: CDR1 MDHEN and CDR2 SYDVKM. This CDR3 spans 13 amino acids. The V and J ends lost 7 bases and 4 bases, in that order; junction bases with no gene match: 5. The full variable domain, its missing parts supplied by reference TRBV28 and TRBJ1-1, is DVKVTQSSRYLVKRTGEKVFLECVQDMDHENMFWYRQDPGLGLRLIYFSYDVKMKEKGDIPEGYSVSREKKERFSLILESASTNQTSMYLCASMPTGGTEAFFGQGTRLTVV.